Below, one TCR beta chain is given with its context. Antigen: not known. PCR employed 60 Vbeta and 13 Jbeta primers. Sequencing used immunoSEQ multiplex PCR; TCRdb keeps in-frame clones, though not all of them. Counted here are roughly 60,000 clones, approximately 80% occurring once; the ten biggest clones make up approximately 3.4%. This CDR3 has 16 residues. CDR1 is SGHRS and CDR2 is YFSETQ in the germline V gene. V shed 3 bases, J shed 7 bases, and the junction held 11 bases outside the gene matches. This entry is derived from a study of cytomegalovirus exposure and HLA in healthy donors. Notes on the study in general: Later on, an analysis found that several of the most significant clusters appeared to be linked to common viral pathogens, which included parvovirus B19.

The clonotype originates from a woman aged 35 to 49 in good health and CMV-seropositive. The sequencing input was PBMCs. The chain has TRBV5-1 and TRBJ2-1; 9 bases align to TRBD1. The CDR3 DNA sequence: TGCGCCAGCAGCTGGGGGGGGACAGGGTCCCAAAATGAGCAGTTCTTC. It encodes CASSWGGTGSQNEQFF.